This T cell receptor (beta chain) was captured by sequencing in a study of T cells after yellow fever vaccination. Study context: When fractions had low cell numbers, they were prepared with SMART-Seq v4 Ultra Low Input. The study's findings and limits: Researchers noted that a small share of clonotypes showed up in both CD4 and CD8 compartments.

TCRdb re-called the 5' RACE reads through MiXCR, storing one row per CDR3 protein. The top ten hold about 18% of the sample, which has some 600,000 distinct CDR3 sequences, around 16% seen once. Germline assignment: CDR1 SNHLY and CDR2 FYNNEI. The CDR3 is 13 amino acids. Trimming removed 8 bases from V and 1 base from J, with 12 bases in between. A word on this clonotype: What it binds is not known.

The specimen was PBMCs, collected 5 days after the first yellow fever vaccination. This clonotype originated in a young man who received the YFV17D yellow fever vaccine. The V call is TRBV2, the J call TRBJ2-7; the D gene is possibly TRBD1 (6 bases). CDR3 in DNA: TGTGCCAGCGCGGAGGACAGTTCCTACGAGCAGTACGTC. It codes for CASAEDSSYEQYV.